This T cell receptor (beta chain) originates from a study of blood T cell repertoires in COVID-19. Study information: Acute and convalescent COVID-19 specimens originated in the United States, Italy and Spain. Sample material is recorded as cDNA or gDNA derived from T cells, B-cell-depleted T cells, or PBMCs.

During active infection, Seattle patients enrolled and were then monitored through disease. V trimming: 6 bases; J trimming: 2 bases; junction bases outside the gene matches: 7. This CDR3 region has 14 residues. Germline CDR1 is SGHAT and CDR2 is FQNNGV. The authors' processing: Amplification with reference gene primers provided the estimates of nucleated cell counts. Sequencing used immunoSEQ multiplex PCR; TCRdb keeps in-frame clones, though not all of them. The V and J calls and clone size were taken over from that table, and D and trimming were inferred from the DNA. The sample yields under 95,000 clones, approximately 85% seen once. This clone has just a few counts.

The sequence was obtained from an elderly woman with COVID-19, enrolled during active disease. The sample consisted of peripheral blood. This chain connects TRBV11-2 to TRBJ2-7; 7 nucleotides align to TRBD1. CDR3 DNA: TGTGCCAGCAGACCCACGACAGGGACCTACGAGCAGTACTTC. The encoded protein is CASRPTTGTYEQYF. The variable domain in full, with the rest retrieved from reference TRBV11-2 and TRBJ2-7, is EAGVAQSPRYKIIEKRQSVAFWCNPISGHATLYWYQQILGQGPKLLIQFQNNGVVDDSQLPKDRFSAERLKGVDSTLKIQPAKLEDSAVYLCASRPTTGTYEQYFGPGTRLTVT.